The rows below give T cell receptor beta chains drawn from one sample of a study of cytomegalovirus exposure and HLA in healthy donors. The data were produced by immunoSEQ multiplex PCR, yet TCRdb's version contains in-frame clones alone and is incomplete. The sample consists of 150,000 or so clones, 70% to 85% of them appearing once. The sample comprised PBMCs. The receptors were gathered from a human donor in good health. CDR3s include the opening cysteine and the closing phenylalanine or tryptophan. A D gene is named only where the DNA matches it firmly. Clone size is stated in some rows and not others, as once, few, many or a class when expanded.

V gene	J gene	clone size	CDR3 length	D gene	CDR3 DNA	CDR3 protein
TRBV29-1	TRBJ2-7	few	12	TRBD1	TGCAGCGTACCGGGACAGGGGTACGAGCAGTACTTC	CSVPGQGYEQYF
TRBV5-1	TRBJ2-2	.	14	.	TGCGCCAGCAAGGACACAGCGAACACCGGGGAGCTGTTTTTT	CASKDTANTGELFF
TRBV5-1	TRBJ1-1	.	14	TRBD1	TGCGCCAGCAGCTCAAGGACAGGGTCCACTGAAGCTTTCTTT	CASSSRTGSTEAFF
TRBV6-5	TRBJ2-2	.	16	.	TGTGCCAGCAGTTACAAGCCTCGGGGGTCCGCCGGGGAGCTGTTTTTT	CASSYKPRGSAGELFF
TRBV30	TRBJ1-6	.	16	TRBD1	TGTGCCTGGAGTGTACAGGCAGGGGGGTATAATTCACCCCTCCACTTT	CAWSVQAGGYNSPLHF
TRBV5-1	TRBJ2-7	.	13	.	TGCGCCAGCAGCTTGGCCCCCTCAGGCGAGCAGTACTTC	CASSLAPSGEQYF
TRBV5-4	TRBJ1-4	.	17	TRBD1	TGTGCCAGCAGCTCCGCTCCCCCCGGGACAGTTAATGAAAAACTGTTTTTT	CASSSAPPGTVNEKLFF
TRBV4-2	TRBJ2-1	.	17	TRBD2	TGTGCCAGCAGCCAAGATAGGACTAGCGGCTCCTACAATGAGCAGTTCTTC	CASSQDRTSGSYNEQFF
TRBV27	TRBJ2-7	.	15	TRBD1	TGTGCCAGCAGTCCGGGACAGGGGGCAGACTACGAGCAGTACTTC	CASSPGQGADYEQYF
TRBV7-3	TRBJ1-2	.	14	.	TGTGCCAGCAGCCCTCTAGGTGGAGACGGTGGCTACACCTTC	CASSPLGGDGGYTF
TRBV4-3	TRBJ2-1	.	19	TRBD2	TGCGCCAGCAGCCAAGGGGCCGTAATTTTGGCGGGGGGGCTCAATGAGCAGTTCTTC	CASSQGAVILAGGLNEQFF
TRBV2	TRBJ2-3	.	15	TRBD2	TGTGCCAGGGCGACTAGCGGGGATCCCACGGATACGCAGTATTTT	CARATSGDPTDTQYF
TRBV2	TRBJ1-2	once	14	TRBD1	TGTGCCAGCAGTGCCATTGACAGGGGGTTAGGCTACACCTTC	CASSAIDRGLGYTF
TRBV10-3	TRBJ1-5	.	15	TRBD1	TGTGCCAGCCGGGACAGGGTAGCGAGCAATCAGCCCCAGCATTTT	CASRDRVASNQPQHF
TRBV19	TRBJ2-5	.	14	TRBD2	TGTGCCAGTAGTACGGGGGGGACTCAAGAGACCCAGTACTTC	CASSTGGTQETQYF
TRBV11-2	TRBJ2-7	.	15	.	TGTGCCAGCAGCTTAGGGCCAGGGGCCACCTACGAGCAGTACTTC	CASSLGPGATYEQYF
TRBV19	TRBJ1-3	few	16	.	TGTGCCAGTAGTATATCGACCGGGAGCTCTGGAAACACCATATATTTT	CASSISTGSSGNTIYF
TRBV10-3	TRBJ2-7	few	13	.	TGTGCCATCGGCAACGGGGGATCCTACGAGCAGTACTTC	CAIGNGGSYEQYF
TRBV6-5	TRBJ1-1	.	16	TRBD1	TGTGCCAGCAGTTCTCCCCGGGACAGGGGGAGCACTGAAGCTTTCTTT	CASSSPRDRGSTEAFF
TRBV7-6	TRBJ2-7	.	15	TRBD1	TGTGCCAGCAGCACGAGACAGGGGCTACGGTACGAGCAGTACTTC	CASSTRQGLRYEQYF
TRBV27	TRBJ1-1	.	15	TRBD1	TGTGCCAGCAGTTTAGGGACAGGATGGAACACTGAAGCTTTCTTT	CASSLGTGWNTEAFF
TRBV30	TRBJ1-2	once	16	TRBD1	TGTGCCTGGAGCACATTGGGACAGGAGACTAACTATGGCTACACCTTC	CAWSTLGQETNYGYTF
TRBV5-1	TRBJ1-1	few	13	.	TGCGCCAGCAGCTTGGCTGATCGGACTGAAGCTTTCTTT	CASSLADRTEAFF
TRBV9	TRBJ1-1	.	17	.	TGTGCCAGCAGCGGAGGGCAATCAGGGGCTGAGAACACTGAAGCTTTCTTT	CASSGGQSGAENTEAFF
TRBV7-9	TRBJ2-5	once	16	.	TGTGCCAGCACCCTAGGCGGAGGCGGGGGCGGGGAGACCCAGTACTTC	CASTLGGGGGGETQYF
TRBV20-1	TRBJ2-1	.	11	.	TGCAGTGCTAGTCAAGGGGGAGAGCAGTTCTTC	CSASQGGEQFF
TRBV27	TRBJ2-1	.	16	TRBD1	TGTGCCAGCACCCCCCCCGGACAGGGGGGATTAGGAGAGCAGTTCTTC	CASTPPGQGGLGEQFF
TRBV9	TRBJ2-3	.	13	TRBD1	TGTGCCAGCAGCGTAACACAGGGGGATACGCAGTATTTT	CASSVTQGDTQYF
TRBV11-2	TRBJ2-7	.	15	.	TGTGCCAGCAGCTTAAATCTTGTGAGCTCCTACGAGCAGTACTTC	CASSLNLVSSYEQYF
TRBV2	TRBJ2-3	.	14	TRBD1	TGTGCCAGCAGTGAGGACAGGGGCACAGATACGCAGTATTTT	CASSEDRGTDTQYF
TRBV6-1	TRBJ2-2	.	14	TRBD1	TGTGCCAGCAGAAGACAGGGGGCCGGCGGGGAGCTGTTTTTT	CASRRQGAGGELFF
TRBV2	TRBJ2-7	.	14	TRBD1	TGTGCCAGCAGGCCCGGGACAGGGCTCTGTGAGCAGTACTTC	CASRPGTGLCEQYF
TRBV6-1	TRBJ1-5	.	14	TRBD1	TGTGCCAGCAGTCTAGACAGGGCCTATCAGCCCCAGCATTTT	CASSLDRAYQPQHF
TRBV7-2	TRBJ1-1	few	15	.	TGTGCCAGCAGCTTAGCGGCAGGGCTGAACACTGAAGCTTTCTTT	CASSLAAGLNTEAFF
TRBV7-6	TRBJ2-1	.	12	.	TGTGCCAGCAGCCAGATCGGCGGTGAGCAGTTCTTC	CASSQIGGEQFF
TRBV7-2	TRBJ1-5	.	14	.	TGTGCCAGCAGCTTGGCTGCTAGGAATCAGCCCCAGCATTTT	CASSLAARNQPQHF
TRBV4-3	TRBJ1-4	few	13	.	TGCGCCAGCAGCCAGGAGCAGTGGGAGATACTGTTTTTT	CASSQEQWEILFF
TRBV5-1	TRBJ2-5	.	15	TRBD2	TGCGCCAGCAGTGCTGCGGGGGGGGCTAGGGAGACCCAGTACTTC	CASSAAGGARETQYF
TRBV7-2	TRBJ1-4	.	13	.	TGTGCCAGCAGCTTTTTAGGGGCTAAAAAACTGTTTTTT	CASSFLGAKKLFF
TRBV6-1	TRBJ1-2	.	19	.	TGTGCCAGCAGTGAAACCCCCCCCGGGGGGTTCCTAGCTAACTATGGCTACACCTTC	CASSETPPGGFLANYGYTF
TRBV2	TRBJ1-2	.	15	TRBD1	TGTGCCAGCAGTGAAGGCGCAGGGGGCGGCTATGGCTACACCTTC	CASSEGAGGGYGYTF
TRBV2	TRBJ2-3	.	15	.	TGTGCCAGCAGTGGACAGCTCAAAGGGCCAGATACGCAGTATTTT	CASSGQLKGPDTQYF
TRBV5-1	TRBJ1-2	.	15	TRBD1	TGCGCCAGCAGCTTGGGACAGGGCGCAGACTATGGCTACACCTTC	CASSLGQGADYGYTF
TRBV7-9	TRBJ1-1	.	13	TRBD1	TGTGCCAGCAGCCCCCTAGACAGGGCCGTGTCTCTCTTT	CASSPLDRAVSLF
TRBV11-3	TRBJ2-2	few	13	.	TGTGCCAGCAGCTCATACTATCCCGGGGAGCTGTTTTTT	CASSSYYPGELFF
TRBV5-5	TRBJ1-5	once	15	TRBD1	TGTGCCAGCAGCCCCCCCGGACAGGGGAATCAGCCCCAGCATTTT	CASSPPGQGNQPQHF
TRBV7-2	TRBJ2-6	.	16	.	TGTGCCAGCAGCTTGACAGGTCTCTCTGGGGCCAACGTCCTGACTTTC	CASSLTGLSGANVLTF
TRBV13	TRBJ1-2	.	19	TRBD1	TGTGCCAGCAGCCAAACTTATATGCCTCGGGACAGGCGTAACTATGGCTACACCTTC	CASSQTYMPRDRRNYGYTF
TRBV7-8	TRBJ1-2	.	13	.	TGTGCCAGCAGCTTAGCGCGGTCCTATGGCTACACCTTC	CASSLARSYGYTF
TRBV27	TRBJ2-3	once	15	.	TGTGCCAGCAGTTTAGGGGACGGGGGTACAGATACGCAGTATTTT	CASSLGDGGTDTQYF
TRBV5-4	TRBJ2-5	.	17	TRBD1	TGTGCCAGCAGCTTGGCACCGACAGGGGGGATTATGGAGACCCAGTACTTC	CASSLAPTGGIMETQYF
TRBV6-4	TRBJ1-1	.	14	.	TGTGCCAGCAGTGAAGGTGGGGGGGACACTGAAGCTTTCTTT	CASSEGGGDTEAFF
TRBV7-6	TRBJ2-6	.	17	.	TGTGCCAGCAGCCCCCCCGGCACAGGGACTGGGGCCAACGTCCTGACTTTC	CASSPPGTGTGANVLTF